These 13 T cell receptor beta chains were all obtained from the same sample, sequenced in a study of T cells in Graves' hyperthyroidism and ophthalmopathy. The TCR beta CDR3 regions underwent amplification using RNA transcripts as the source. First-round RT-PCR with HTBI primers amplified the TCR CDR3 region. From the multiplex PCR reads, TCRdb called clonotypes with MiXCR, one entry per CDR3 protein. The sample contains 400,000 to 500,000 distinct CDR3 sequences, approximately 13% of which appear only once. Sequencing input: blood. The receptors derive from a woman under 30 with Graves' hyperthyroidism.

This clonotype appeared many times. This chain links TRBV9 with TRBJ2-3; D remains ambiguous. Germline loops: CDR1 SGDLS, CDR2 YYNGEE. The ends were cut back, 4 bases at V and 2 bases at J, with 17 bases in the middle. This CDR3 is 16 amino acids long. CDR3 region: CASSTRKSNPTDTQYF. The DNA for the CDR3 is TGTGCCAGCAGCACGAGAAAATCGAATCCCACAGATACGCAGTATTTT. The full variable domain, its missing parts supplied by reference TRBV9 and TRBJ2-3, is DSGVTQTPKHLITATGQRVTLRCSPRSGDLSVYWYQQSLDQGLQFLIQYYNGEERAKGNILERFSAQQFPDLHSELNLSSLELGDSALYFCASSTRKSNPTDTQYFGPGTRLTVL.

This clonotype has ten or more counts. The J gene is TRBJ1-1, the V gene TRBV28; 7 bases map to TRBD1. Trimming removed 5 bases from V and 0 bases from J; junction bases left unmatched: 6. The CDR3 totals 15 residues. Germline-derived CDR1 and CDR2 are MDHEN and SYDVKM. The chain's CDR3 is CASSVRQGLNTEAFF. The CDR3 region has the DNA TGTGCCAGCAGTGTTCGACAGGGATTGAACACTGAAGCTTTCTTT.

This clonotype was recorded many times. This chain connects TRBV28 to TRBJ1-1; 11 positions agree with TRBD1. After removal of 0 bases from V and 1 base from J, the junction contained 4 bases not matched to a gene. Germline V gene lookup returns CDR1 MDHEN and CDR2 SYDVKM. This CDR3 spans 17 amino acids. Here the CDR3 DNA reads TGTGCCAGCAGTTTATGGGACAGGGGGCTGGAGAACACTGAAGCTTTCTTT. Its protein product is CASSLWDRGLENTEAFF.

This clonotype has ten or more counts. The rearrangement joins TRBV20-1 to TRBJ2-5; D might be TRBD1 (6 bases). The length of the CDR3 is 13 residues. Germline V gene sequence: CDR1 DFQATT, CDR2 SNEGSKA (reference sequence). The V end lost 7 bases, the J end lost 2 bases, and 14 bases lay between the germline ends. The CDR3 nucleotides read TGCAGTGTCTCCGGACAGAGTCAAGAGACCCAGTACTTC. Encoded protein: CSVSGQSQETQYF.

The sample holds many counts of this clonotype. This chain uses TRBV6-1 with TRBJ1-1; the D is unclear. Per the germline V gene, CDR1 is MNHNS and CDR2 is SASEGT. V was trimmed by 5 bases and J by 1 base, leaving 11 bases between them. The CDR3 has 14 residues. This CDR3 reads CASSSKGRNTEAFF. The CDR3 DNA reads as TGTGCCAGCAGTAGTAAGGGCCGGAACACTGAAGCTTTCTTT.

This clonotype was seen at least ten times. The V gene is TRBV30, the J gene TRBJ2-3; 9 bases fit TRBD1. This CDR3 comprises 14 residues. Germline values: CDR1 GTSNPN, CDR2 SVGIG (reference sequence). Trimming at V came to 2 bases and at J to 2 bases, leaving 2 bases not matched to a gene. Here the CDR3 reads CAWSRTGATDTQYF. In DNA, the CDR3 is TGTGCCTGGAGTCGGACAGGGGCCACAGATACGCAGTATTTT.

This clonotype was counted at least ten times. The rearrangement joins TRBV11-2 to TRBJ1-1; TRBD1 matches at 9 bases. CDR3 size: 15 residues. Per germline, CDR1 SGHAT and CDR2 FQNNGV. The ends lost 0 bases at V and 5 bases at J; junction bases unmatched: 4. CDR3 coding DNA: TGTGCCAGCAGCTTAGATAACAGGGGGCTGACTGAAGCTTTCTTT. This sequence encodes CASSLDNRGLTEAFF.

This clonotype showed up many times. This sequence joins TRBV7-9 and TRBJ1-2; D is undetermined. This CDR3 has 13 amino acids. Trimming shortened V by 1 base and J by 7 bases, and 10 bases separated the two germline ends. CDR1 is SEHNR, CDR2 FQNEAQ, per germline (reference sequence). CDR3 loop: CASSLGLDGGYTF. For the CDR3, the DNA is TGTGCCAGCAGCTTAGGCTTAGACGGTGGCTACACCTTC.

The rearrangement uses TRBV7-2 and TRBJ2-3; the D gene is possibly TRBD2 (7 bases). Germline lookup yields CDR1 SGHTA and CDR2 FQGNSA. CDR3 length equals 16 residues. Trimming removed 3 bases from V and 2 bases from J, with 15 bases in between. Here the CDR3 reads CASSFSSGQNTDTQYF. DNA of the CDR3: TGTGCCAGCAGCTTTTCTAGCGGACAGAACACAGATACGCAGTATTTT.

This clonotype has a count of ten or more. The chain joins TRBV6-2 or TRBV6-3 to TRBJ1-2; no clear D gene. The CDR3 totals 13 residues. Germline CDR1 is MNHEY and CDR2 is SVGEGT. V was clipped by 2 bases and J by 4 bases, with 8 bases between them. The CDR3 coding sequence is TGTGCCAGCAGTTACGGGCGGCCCTATGGCTACACCTTC. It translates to CASSYGRPYGYTF.

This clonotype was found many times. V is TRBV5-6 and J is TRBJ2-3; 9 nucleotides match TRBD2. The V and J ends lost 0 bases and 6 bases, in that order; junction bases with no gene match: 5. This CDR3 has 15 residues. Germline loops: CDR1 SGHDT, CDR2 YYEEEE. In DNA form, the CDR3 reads TGTGCCAGCAGCTTGGCGCTAGCGGGATACGATACGCAGTATTTT. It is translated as CASSLALAGYDTQYF. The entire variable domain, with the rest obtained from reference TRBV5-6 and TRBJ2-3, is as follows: DAGVTQSPTHLIKTRGQQVTLRCSPKSGHDTVSWYQQALGQGPQFIFQYYEEEERQRGNFPDRFSGHQFPNYSSELNVNALLLGDSALYLCASSLALAGYDTQYFGPGTRLTVL.

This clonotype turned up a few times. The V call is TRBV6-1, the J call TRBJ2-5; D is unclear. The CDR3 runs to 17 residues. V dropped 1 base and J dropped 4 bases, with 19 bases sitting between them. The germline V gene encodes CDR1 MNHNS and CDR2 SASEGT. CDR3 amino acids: CASSEEVGGKAGETQYF. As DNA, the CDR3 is TGTGCCAGCAGTGAAGAAGTGGGTGGGAAGGCCGGAGAGACCCAGTACTTC.

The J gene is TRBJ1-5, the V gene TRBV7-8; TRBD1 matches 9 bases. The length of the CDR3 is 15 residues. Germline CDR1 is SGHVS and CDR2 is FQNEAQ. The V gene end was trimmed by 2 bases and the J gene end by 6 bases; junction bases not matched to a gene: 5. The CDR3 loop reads CASSLLQGAGQPQHF. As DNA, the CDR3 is TGTGCCAGCAGCTTATTACAGGGGGCAGGTCAGCCCCAGCATTTT.